The present entry profiles one T cell receptor (beta chain) with its context. Its antigen is not identified. CDR3 length: 14 residues. Germline V gene sequence: CDR1 SQVTM, CDR2 ANQGSEA. Trimming cost V 6 bases and J 1 base; bases outside gene matches: 5. These data come from a study of chemoradiotherapy in HPV16-positive cancers. The overall study: Candidate HPV-specific clones and shared TCR motifs came from a couple of HPV16-positive patients.

Broader study findings: Better recurrence-free survival went with HPV-responsive T-cell expansion in HPV16-positive patients. During treatment, candidate HPV-specific clones and E7-related motifs expanded in tumor. HPV-specific T cells were functionally defined from only a couple of HPV16-positive patients.

Produced via immunoSEQ multiplex PCR; TCRdb's table is partial and in-frame only. The sample shows tens of thousands of clones, 75% to 90% of them seen only once. The receptor's source is a human donor with HPV-associated anogenital cancer. V usage is TRBV29-1 and J usage is TRBJ2-3; 9 bases map to TRBD1. The sequencing used blood, collected from a patient who underwent chemoradiotherapy. Here the CDR3 DNA reads TGCAGCGTCGGGGACAGGGTCCGCACAGATACGCAGTATTTT. Translating it yields CSVGDRVRTDTQYF.